Each of the 11 T cell receptor beta chains below was sequenced from the same sample in a study of cytomegalovirus exposure and HLA in healthy donors. Vbeta (60) and Jbeta (13) primers were used in the PCR. The method was immunoSEQ multiplex PCR; TCRdb's version includes in-frame clones alone and lacks a portion of them. The sample records about 99,000 clones, roughly three quarters being singletons. Sequenced material: PBMCs. All receptors derive from a young woman in good health and CMV-seropositive.

The chain carries TRBV2 and TRBJ2-1, with a weak D call TRBD2 (5 bases). The CDR3 has 13 amino acids. CDR1 SNHLY and CDR2 FYNNEI come from the germline V gene. V was pared by 6 bases and J by 7 bases, with 13 bases between. The CDR3, as DNA: TGTGCCAGCAGAGACGCGGAGGTAAATGAGCAGTTCTTC. Protein sequence: CASRDAEVNEQFF.

This clone was observed a few times. The rearrangement uses TRBV4-1 and TRBJ1-2; 9 nucleotides line up with TRBD1. This CDR3 spans 18 amino acids. Germline V CDR1 and CDR2: MGHRA, YSYEKL. V trimming: 2 bases; J trimming: 4 bases; junction bases outside the gene matches: 14. The CDR3 protein is CASSQPTRDRATLYGYTF. The CDR3 DNA sequence: TGCGCCAGCAGCCAACCTACCCGGGACAGGGCGACCCTCTATGGCTACACCTTC.

This chain connects TRBV28 to TRBJ2-7; D perhaps matches TRBD1 (5 bases). Germline V CDR1 and CDR2: MDHEN, SYDVKM. V lost 5 bases and J lost 5, with 10 bases in between. This CDR3 spans 12 amino acids. Here the CDR3 DNA reads TGTGCCAGCAGTACAGGCCCCGACGAGCAGTACTTC. The encoded protein is CASSTGPDEQYF. The whole variable domain, filled in from reference TRBV28 and TRBJ2-7, reads DVKVTQSSRYLVKRTGEKVFLECVQDMDHENMFWYRQDPGLGLRLIYFSYDVKMKEKGDIPEGYSVSREKKERFSLILESASTNQTSMYLCASSTGPDEQYFGPGTRLTVT.

A single count supports this clone. The rearrangement uses TRBV5-6 and TRBJ2-7; 7 positions agree with TRBD1. The CDR3 is 14 residues long. The V segment lost 1 base and the J segment 5 bases; nucleotides outside the gene matches: 6. Per the germline V gene, CDR1 is SGHDT and CDR2 is YYEEEE. This CDR3 is CASSLRRQGDEQYF. The CDR3 coding sequence is TGTGCCAGCAGCTTGCGTCGCCAGGGGGACGAGCAGTACTTC.

This clone was counted once. The chain joins TRBV27 to TRBJ2-1, with D uncertain. CDR3 size: 13 residues. V was trimmed by 7 bases and J by 0 bases, leaving 7 bases between them. Germline V gene sequence: CDR1 MNHEY, CDR2 SMNVEV (reference sequence). The CDR3 coding sequence is TGTGCCAGCACCCCTAGCTCCTACAATGAGCAGTTCTTC. This translates into CASTPSSYNEQFF.

The chain carries TRBV5-1 and TRBJ2-3, with a weak D call TRBD1 (5 bases). CDR3 length: 15 residues. Trimming stripped 4 bases from V and 1 base from J, with 13 bases between. Germline lookup yields CDR1 SGHRS and CDR2 YFSETQ. The CDR3 here is CASSPPLTGTDTQYF. In DNA, the CDR3 is TGCGCCAGCAGCCCCCCCCTGACAGGCACAGATACGCAGTATTTT. Using reference TRBV5-1 and TRBJ2-3 for the parts outside the CDR3, the full variable domain is KAGVTQTPRYLIKTRGQQVTLSCSPISGHRSVSWYQQTPGQGLQFLFEYFSETQRNKGNFPGRFSGRQFSNSRSEMNVSTLELGDSALYLCASSPPLTGTDTQYFGPGTRLTVL.

This clone was observed once. The chain recombines TRBV27 with TRBJ1-1, with D uncertain. Germline V gene lookup returns CDR1 MNHEY and CDR2 SMNVEV (reference sequence). The CDR3 sequence is 15 residues long. Trimming left V 10 bases short and J 0 bases short, with 18 bases between. CDR3 bases: TGTGCCACCCGATGGGCACAGAACTTGAACACTGAAGCTTTCTTT. Encoded protein: CATRWAQNLNTEAFF.

J is TRBJ2-7 and V is TRBV27; 7 nucleotides align to TRBD2. Germline V gene sequence: CDR1 MNHEY, CDR2 SMNVEV (reference sequence). The CDR3 has 15 residues. J lost 3 bases, V lost 3 bases, and 8 bases had no gene match. This CDR3 reads CASSFGSAGDYEQYF. The CDR3 DNA is TGTGCCAGCAGTTTTGGGAGTGCGGGAGACTACGAGCAGTACTTC.

The chain combines TRBV7-9 with TRBJ1-5, with D uncertain. The CDR3 extends over 12 amino acids. With 6 bases removed from V and 3 bases from J, the gap between germline ends came to 6 bases. Germline V gene data show CDR1 as SEHNR and CDR2 as FQNEAQ (reference sequence). CDR3 coding DNA: TGTGCCAGCAGGGGCAACAATCAGCCCCAGCATTTT. Translating gives CASRGNNQPQHF.

The rearrangement uses TRBV28 and TRBJ2-1; D is perhaps TRBD1 (6 bases). Looked up from germline, CDR1 is MDHEN and CDR2 is SYDVKM. This CDR3 region has 14 residues. V shed 3 bases and J shed 5 bases, with 11 bases lying between them. CDR3 in amino acids: CASSFYGTNNEQFF. Written as DNA, the CDR3 is TGTGCCAGCAGTTTCTATGGGACAAACAATGAGCAGTTCTTC.

V usage is TRBV18 and J usage is TRBJ1-1; D gene ambiguous. The germline V gene has CDR1 KGHSH and CDR2 LQKENI. This CDR3 has 15 amino acids. V lost 2 bases and J lost 2, with 12 bases in between. The CDR3 sequence: CASSPTASLNTEAFF. Here the CDR3 DNA reads TGTGCCAGCTCACCAACCGCGTCACTTAACACTGAAGCTTTCTTT.